The entry that follows covers one T cell receptor beta chain sequence. This clonotype was detected only once. Its antigen remains unidentified. Base quality data are lacking; no much larger clone is found one base away. A single read counts as weak evidence. Trimming leaves V shorter by 10 bases and J shorter by 8 bases, with the junction holding 19 bases beyond the gene matches. From the germline V gene, CDR1 is MDHEN and CDR2 is SYDVKM. From its cysteine to its phenylalanine, the CDR3 spans 15 amino acids. Solely the CDR3 DNA is kept, with 45 bases framed from the first base. Bulk unsorted tissue served as the source for RNA extraction, and RNA quality was assessed using a NanoDrop ND-1000 and an Agilent 2100. Donors were newly diagnosed lung cancer patients admitted for thoracic surgery in China between August and November 2014, without prior chemotherapy. The study excluded patients who had received radiotherapy or chemotherapy before or who had another cancer at the same time. Pieces of surgical tissue measuring about 1-2 cm3 were kept in RNAlater solution and stored at -80 degrees C until use.

The library was built by means of multiplex PCR. TCRdb records Illumina HiSeq 2500 as the sequencer. TCRbeta libraries were constructed through three rounds of nested PCR with primers (Table S4) according to protocols modified from ARM-PCR. Before sequencing, PCR products of 200-500 bp were excised from the gel and purified with the QIAquick gel extraction kit. As for the original processing: Trimmomatic was used to clean the reads, FLASH merged the cleaned reads into complete CDR3 sequences, and MiTCR assigned the sequences to V(D)J germline segments. VDJtools was used to compute clonal diversity as the inverse Simpson's index. In-frame sequences lacking a premature stop codon were counted as productive reads. TCRdb handled the public reads itself, with Q25 trimming in fastp and clone calling in MiXCR, and kept productive beta chains. A single entry per CDR3 protein holds the most common genes and DNA from its merged rows. The V and J calls were determined by TCRdb, not by the authors. Across this sample there are fewer than 85,000 distinct CDR3 sequences, with around four fifths seen only once. Of the sample, approximately 12% falls within the top ten clones.

These data are taken from a study of tumor and adjacent non-tumor tissue in lung cancer (dated by TCRdb to 2017 to 2018). About the full investigation: Of the cohort, roughly 12 patients had adenocarcinoma, 2 had squamous cell carcinoma and 1 had small cell lung cancer. Using bulk TCRbeta repertoires from 15 lung cancer patients, the study set lung tumor tissue side by side with matched distant non-tumor lung tissue. Ages among the 15 or so patients ranged from about 31 to 85 years, there were around ten men and 5 women, and disease was at TNM stage I to III. Sequencing produced fewer than 150,000,000 productive TCRbeta reads in total, an average of about 4.5 million reads per sample. TCRbeta CDR3 sequencing was performed on roughly 32 paired specimens, with one tumor sample and one normal lung sample collected per patient.

Overall results and qualifications from the work: Neither the sequencing platform nor unique molecular identifiers are named or mentioned anywhere in the methods. Peripheral blood was not sequenced, so blood TCRbeta repertoires were not examined in the lung cancer patients of the study. Tumor tissue showed significantly higher TCR diversity (inverse Simpson) than normal lung tissue, at 431.37 vs 166.20 (P = 0.0075, Mann-Whitney U test). With only approximately 16 patients in the cohort, the authors noted that larger samples and more detailed clinical data are needed. In normal lung, the top 100 clones accounted for a significantly larger cumulative share of the repertoire than in tumor tissue. Significantly higher TCR diversity was found in younger patients, and higher tumor TCR diversity was associated with shorter overall and disease-free survival.

The chain employs TRBV28 and TRBJ2-7; 8 central nucleotides agree with TRBD2. The sequencing input was lung tumor tissue. The clonotype originates from a woman aged 50 to 60 with non-small cell lung cancer. The CDR3 reads as follows: CANSFTTGTRIQQYF. The DNA sequence follows: TGTGCCAACAGCTTTACAACCGGGACTAGAATACAGCAGTACTTC.